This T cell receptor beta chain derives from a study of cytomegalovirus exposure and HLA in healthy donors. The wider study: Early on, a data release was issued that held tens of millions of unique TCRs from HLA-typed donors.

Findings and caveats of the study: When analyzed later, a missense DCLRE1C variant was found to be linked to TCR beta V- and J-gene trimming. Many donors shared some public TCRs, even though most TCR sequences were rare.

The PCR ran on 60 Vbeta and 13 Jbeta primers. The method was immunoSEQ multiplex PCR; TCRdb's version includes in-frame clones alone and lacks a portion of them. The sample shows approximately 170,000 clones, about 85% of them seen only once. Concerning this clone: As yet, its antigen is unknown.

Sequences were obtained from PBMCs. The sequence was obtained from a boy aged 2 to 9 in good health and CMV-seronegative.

CDR3: CASSSWTSGDEQYV. The CDR3 DNA follows: TGTGCCAGCAGTTCATGGACTAGCGGGGACGAGCAGTACGTC. V is TRBV5-8 and J is TRBJ2-7; the match to TRBD2 covers 12 bases. The germline gives CDR1 SGHTS, CDR2 YDEGEE. V was clipped by 5 bases and J by 5 bases; unmatched bases: 5. There are 14 residues in the CDR3.